These T cell receptor beta chains were read from a single sample in a study of blood T cell repertoires in COVID-19. The table came from immunoSEQ multiplex PCR; TCRdb's copy has only in-frame clones and leaves some out. The data show 50,000 to 75,000 clones, 70% to 80% seen once. Sequencing used peripheral blood. The origin of the receptors is an elderly man with active or convalescent COVID-19. CDR3s include the opening cysteine and the closing phenylalanine or tryptophan. The D gene is left open where the match is weak. The listing skips clone size in some rows; elsewhere it reads once, few, many or a size class.

D	size	J	V	DNA	CDR3
.	.	TRBJ1-1	TRBV5-4	TGTGCCAGCAGCTTTATTCAGGCCCACACTGAAGCTTTCTTT	CASSFIQAHTEAFF
TRBD1	.	TRBJ1-1	TRBV7-2	TGTGCCAGCAGCTTACCGGACAGGTGGAACACTGAAGCTTTCTTT	CASSLPDRWNTEAFF
TRBD2	.	TRBJ2-2	TRBV11-2	TGTGCCAGCAGCCCACTAGCGGGAGGGCACACCGGGGAGCTGTTTTTT	CASSPLAGGHTGELFF
TRBD2	.	TRBJ2-7	TRBV18	TGTGCCAGCTCACCACCTAGCGGGAGCCCCTACGAGCAGTACTTC	CASSPPSGSPYEQYF
TRBD1	.	TRBJ2-7	TRBV6-2/TRBV6-3	TGTGCCAGCAGCCAAAGGGACAGGGGATTTCACGACGAGCAGTACTTC	CASSQRDRGFHDEQYF
TRBD1	.	TRBJ2-7	TRBV12-3/TRBV12-4	TGTGCCAGCAGGACAGGGGCAGGCCCTTGCTACTTC	CASRTGAGPCYF
.	.	TRBJ1-2	TRBV6-5	TGTGCCAGCAGTTACTCGGGGGGGACGGGCTATGGCTACACCTTC	CASSYSGGTGYGYTF
.	few	TRBJ2-7	TRBV18	TGTGCCAGCTCACCACTAAGGGGCGCGAGTTCCGAGCAGTACTTC	CASSPLRGASSEQYF
TRBD2	.	TRBJ2-3	TRBV10-3	TGTGCCATCACCCCCGGACTAGCAGGGACAGATACGCAGTATTTT	CAITPGLAGTDTQYF
.	.	TRBJ2-3	TRBV7-8	TGTGCCAGCAGCTTAGAAGAGCGGACAGATACGCAGTATTTT	CASSLEERTDTQYF
TRBD1	many	TRBJ1-1	TRBV5-1	TGCGCCAGCAGTGGAACAGGGGGCGAGAGAGGAGACACTGAAGCTTTCTTT	CASSGTGGERGDTEAFF
.	.	TRBJ2-7	TRBV7-9	TGTGCCAGCAGCTTAGAAAAGGGGTACGAGCAGTACTTC	CASSLEKGYEQYF
TRBD1	.	TRBJ2-7	TRBV15	TGTGCCACCAAAGGACAGGGAGATTCATACGAGCAGTACTTC	CATKGQGDSYEQYF
TRBD1	.	TRBJ1-5	TRBV18	TGTGCCAGCTCACCCGGGACAGGGTTGTTGCAGCCCCAGCATTTT	CASSPGTGLLQPQHF
.	few	TRBJ2-1	TRBV18	TGTGCCAGCTCACCCCCAACAGCCAGCTCCTACAATGAGCAGTTCTTC	CASSPPTASSYNEQFF
.	.	TRBJ2-5	TRBV11-2	TGTGCCAGCAGCGCCGGGGGAGAGACCCAGTACTTC	CASSAGGETQYF
.	many	TRBJ1-6	TRBV19	TGTGCCAGTACGCGGGGACCTTCACCCCTCCACTTT	CASTRGPSPLHF
.	.	TRBJ1-1	TRBV27	TGTGCCAGCAGTAGACAGAGGTGGACTGAAGCTTTCTTT	CASSRQRWTEAFF
.	.	TRBJ2-3	TRBV2	TGTGCCAGCAGTTTGGAGGGGGCCGGTGCAGATACGCAGTATTTT	CASSLEGAGADTQYF
TRBD1	once	TRBJ1-5	TRBV5-4	TGTGCCAGCAGCGACAGGGGCAATCAGCCCCAGCATTTT	CASSDRGNQPQHF
.	once	TRBJ2-4	TRBV19	TGTGCCAGTAGTATAACAGGGAGCAAAAACATTCAGTACTTC	CASSITGSKNIQYF
TRBD1	.	TRBJ1-3	TRBV4-3	TGCGCCAGCAGCCAGTACACCGGGACAGGGATTGGAAACACCATATATTTT	CASSQYTGTGIGNTIYF